This T cell receptor (beta chain) was sequenced during a study of spatial heterogeneity in lung cancer. Broader study findings: Tumor mutation count correlated with how many alpha and beta TCRs expanded intratumorally.

In the library, each TCR cDNA molecule bore its own unique molecular identifier. TCRdb re-called the 5' RACE reads through MiXCR, storing one row per CDR3 protein. The sample carries about 22,000 distinct CDR3 sequences, roughly 9% recorded once. Time point noted: sample taken at primary tumor resection. Germline values: CDR1 DFQATT, CDR2 SNEGSKA (reference sequence). V was pared by 2 bases and J by 4 bases, with 12 bases between. CDR3 length equals 13 residues. Concerning this clonotype itself: The target antigen is unknown.

Material: lung tumor tissue, obtained at surgery. This TCR derives from a male donor with early-stage non-small cell lung cancer. The chain joins TRBV20-1 to TRBJ2-7; D might be TRBD2 (5 bases). The CDR3 sequence is CSARKRTSYEQYF. In DNA form, the CDR3 reads TGCAGTGCTAGAAAGCGGACCTCTTACGAGCAGTACTTC.